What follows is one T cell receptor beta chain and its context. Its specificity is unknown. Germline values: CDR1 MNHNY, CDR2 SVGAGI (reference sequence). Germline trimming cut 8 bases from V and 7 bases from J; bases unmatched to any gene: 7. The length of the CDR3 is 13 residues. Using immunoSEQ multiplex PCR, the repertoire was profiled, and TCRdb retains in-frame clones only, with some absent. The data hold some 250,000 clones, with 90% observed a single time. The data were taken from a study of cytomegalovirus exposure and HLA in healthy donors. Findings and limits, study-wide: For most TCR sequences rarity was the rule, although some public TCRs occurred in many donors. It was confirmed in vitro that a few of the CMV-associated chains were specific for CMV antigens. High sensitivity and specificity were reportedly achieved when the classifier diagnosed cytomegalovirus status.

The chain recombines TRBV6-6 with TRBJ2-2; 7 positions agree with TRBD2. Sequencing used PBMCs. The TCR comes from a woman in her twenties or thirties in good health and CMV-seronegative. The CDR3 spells CASALGGFGELFF. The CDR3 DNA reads TGTGCCAGCGCCCTGGGGGGGTTCGGGGAGCTGTTTTTT.